This T cell receptor beta chain was recorded in a study of T-cell reconstitution after alpha-beta-depleted transplantation in children (dated by TCRdb to between 2015 and 2016). Turning to the overall study: Using TCR repertoire profiling, the study quantitatively followed how T-cell immune reconstitution unfolded in children after TCRalphabeta/CD19-depleted allogeneic hematopoietic cell transplantation.

Inclusive of the bounding cysteine and phenylalanine, the CDR3 is 14 residues long. Of the read, only the CDR3 DNA is kept; its 42 bases are in frame from base 1. Reading the germline V gene gives CDR1 SGHNT and CDR2 YENEEA. Ends trimmed: V by 5 bases, J by 4 bases; bases unmatched to a gene: 6. In regard to this clonotype: Its antigen specificity is not known. No much larger clone exists at a distance of one base, and base qualities are not known.

The library was made by PCR. For sequencing, an Illumina HiSeq 2500 was employed. TCR libraries were prepared with molecular barcoding, using unique molecular identifiers to normalize TCRbeta repertoire quantification. In-frame beta chains were kept once TCRdb had trimmed the public reads at Q25 with fastp and called clones with MiXCR. Identical CDR3 proteins give one entry, which carries the most common genes and DNA. For this sample the table gives fewer than 550,000 distinct CDR3 sequences, of which about an eighth were detected only once. 14% of the sample comes from the top ten. Overall study outcomes, separate from this receptor: The apparently early alphabetaT-cell count recovery about two months after transplant was reportedly dependent on only several hundred rapidly expanded clones derived from non-depleted graft cells. In some patients, the high TCRbeta diversity seen at day 60 was put down to recipient T cells and intrathymic progenitors that had survived conditioning. Over the following months the frequencies of hyperexpanded clones went down, and after one year T-cell counts and TCRbeta diversity were mostly credited to newly produced T cells.

According to the study, the label for this sample's treatment or condition signals: allogeneic hematopoietic cell transplantation with graft depleted of TCRalphabeta T cells and CD19 B cells. Transplant recipients were children who received TCRalphabeta/CD19-depleted allogeneic hematopoietic cell grafts. Sequencing was performed on PBMCs, mostly from graft donor cells, taken 180 days after TCRalphabeta/CD19-depleted stem cell transplant. The TCR was taken from a female patient aged 2 to 10 who had a stem cell transplant for aplastic anemia, so the T cells may come from the graft donor. The sequence links TRBV11-3 to TRBJ1-1; 8 bases in the junction line up with TRBD1. The CDR3 amino acid sequence is: CASSPRGRATEAFF. The sequenced DNA is TGTGCCAGCAGCCCCAGGGGGCGGGCCACTGAAGCTTTCTTT.